The T cell receptor (beta chain) under discussion was sequenced for a study of blood T cell repertoires in COVID-19. Study-level background: COVID-19 samples, acute and convalescent, were from the United States, Italy and Spain. Nucleic acid was either cDNA or gDNA, and it came from T cells, B-cell-depleted T cells, or PBMCs.

Source study methods: From reference gene primer amplification, estimates of nucleated cell counts were derived. Sequenced by immunoSEQ multiplex PCR; TCRdb stores in-frame clones only, minus some. V and J calls and clone size follow that table, whereas D and trimming were derived from the DNA. The sample lists 35,000 to 50,000 clones, approximately 71% occurring once. The TCR comes from a man aged 80 or over with acute or convalescent COVID-19. Sequenced material: peripheral blood.

CDR3 sequence (DNA): TGTGCCAGCAGTAAGGGGACAGGGGGTCAGCCCCAGCATTTT. Encoded protein: CASSKGTGGQPQHF. This chain links TRBV2 with TRBJ1-5; 11 bases map to TRBD1. The CDR3 runs 14 residues. The V gene's germline CDR1 is SNHLY and CDR2 FYNNEI. J lost 6 bases, V lost 5 bases, and 3 bases had no gene match.